This T cell receptor (beta chain) was captured by sequencing in a study of blood T cell repertoires in COVID-19. With 2 bases removed from V and 2 bases from J, the gap between germline ends came to 25 bases. CDR1 is SGHVS, CDR2 FQNEAQ, per germline. The CDR3 extends over 19 amino acids. TCRdb keeps only in-frame clones here, not all; method: immunoSEQ multiplex PCR. There are about 160,000 clones in the sample; about 80% occur only once, and about 20% lies in the top ten. The gene calls are TRBV7-8 and TRBJ2-7, with a weak D call TRBD2 (5 bases). The sequenced sample was peripheral blood. This TCR was recovered from a woman at least 80 years old with acute or convalescent COVID-19. CDR3 sequence (DNA): TGTGCCAGCAGCTTAAAAATCACGTGGGGAGAGGGTAAAGCCTACGAGCAGTACTTC. Its protein is CASSLKITWGEGKAYEQYF.